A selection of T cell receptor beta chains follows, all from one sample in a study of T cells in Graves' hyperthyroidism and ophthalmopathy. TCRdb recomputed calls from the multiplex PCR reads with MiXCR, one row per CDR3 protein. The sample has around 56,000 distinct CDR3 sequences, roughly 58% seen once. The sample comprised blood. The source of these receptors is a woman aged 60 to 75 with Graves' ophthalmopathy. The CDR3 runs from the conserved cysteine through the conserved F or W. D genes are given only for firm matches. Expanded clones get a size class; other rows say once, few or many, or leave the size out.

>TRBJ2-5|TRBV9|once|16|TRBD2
TGTGCCAGCAGCGTAGGCGGGGGGACGCCCGGGGAGACCCAGTACTTC
CASSVGGGTPGETQYF
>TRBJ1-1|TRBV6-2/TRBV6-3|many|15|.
TGTGCCAGCAGTGATCCAGGAGGGAGAAACACTGAAGCTTTCTTT
CASSDPGGRNTEAFF
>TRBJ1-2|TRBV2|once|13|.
TGTGCCAGCAGTGAAGGGGGGCTCTATGGCTACACCTTC
CASSEGGLYGYTF
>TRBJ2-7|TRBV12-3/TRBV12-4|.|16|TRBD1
TGTGCCAGCAGTACCGCCTTAACAGGGGCCATGTACGAGCAGTACTTC
CASSTALTGAMYEQYF
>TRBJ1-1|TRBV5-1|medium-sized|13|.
TGCGCCAGCAGCTTGGACAGGGACACTGAAGCTTTCTTT
CASSLDRDTEAFF
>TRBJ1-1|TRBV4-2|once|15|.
TGTGCCAGCAGCCAAGATATAGGGCGGGGCGCTGAAGCTTTCTTT
CASSQDIGRGAEAFF
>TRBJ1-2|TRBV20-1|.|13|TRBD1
TGCAGTGCTGAAGGGACAGGGGTATATGGCTACACCTTC
CSAEGTGVYGYTF
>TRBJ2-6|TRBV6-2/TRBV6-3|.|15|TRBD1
TGTGCCAGCAGTTCTACCGGCAGGGGGCGGAACGTCCTGACTTTC
CASSSTGRGRNVLTF
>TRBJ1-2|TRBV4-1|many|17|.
TGCGCCAGCAGCCAAGATTTCCTCGCGGGCAGGGATGATGGCTACACCTTC
CASSQDFLAGRDDGYTF
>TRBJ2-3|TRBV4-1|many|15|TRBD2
TGCGCCAGCAGCCAAGAGGCGGGAGAAACGGATACGCAGTATTTT
CASSQEAGETDTQYF
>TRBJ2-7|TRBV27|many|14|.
TGTGCCAGCAGTCCCCGGAGGGGGCGTCTCGAGCAGTACTTC
CASSPRRGRLEQYF
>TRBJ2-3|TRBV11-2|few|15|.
TGTGCCAGCAGTTTAGACGCAGGGGCGGCAGATACGCAGTATTTT
CASSLDAGAADTQYF
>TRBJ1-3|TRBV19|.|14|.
TGTGCCAGTAGTATTGGGAGGCCCGGAAACACCATATATTTT
CASSIGRPGNTIYF
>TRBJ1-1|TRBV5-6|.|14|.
TGTGCCAGCAGCCTGGGGGCTCTGGGCACTGAAGCTTTCTTT
CASSLGALGTEAFF
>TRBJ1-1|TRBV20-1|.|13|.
TGCAGTGCTGTCCAGGGGAGGACCACTGAAGCTTTCTTT
CSAVQGRTTEAFF
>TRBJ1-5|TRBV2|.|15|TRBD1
TGTGCCAGCAGTGAAGCGACAGGGGCTAATCAGCCCCAGCATTTT
CASSEATGANQPQHF
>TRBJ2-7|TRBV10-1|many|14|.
TGCGCCAGCAGTGATCAGGCCCCTCCCTACGAGCAGTACTTC
CASSDQAPPYEQYF
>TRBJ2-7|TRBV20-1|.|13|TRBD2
TGCAGTGCTGACGAGCGGGAGTGGGGCGAGCAGTACTTC
CSADEREWGEQYF
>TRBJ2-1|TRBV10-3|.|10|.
TGTGCCATCAGGAGGGGGGGCCCGCTCTTT
CAIRRGGPLF
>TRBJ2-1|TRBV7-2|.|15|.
TGTGCCAGCAGCCGACAGTTCTCCCCCTACAATGAGCAGTCCTTC
CASSRQFSPYNEQSF
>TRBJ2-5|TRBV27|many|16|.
TGTGCCAGCAGCACCTTAGGGACAAGGAGATTGGAGACCCAGTACTTC
CASSTLGTRRLETQYF
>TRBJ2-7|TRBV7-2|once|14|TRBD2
TGTGCCAGCAGCTTAAACAGCGGGGGGGGCGAGCAGTACTTC
CASSLNSGGGEQYF
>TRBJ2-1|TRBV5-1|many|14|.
TGCGCCAGCAGCCGGCAGGGAGAAAACAATGAGCAGTTCTTC
CASSRQGENNEQFF
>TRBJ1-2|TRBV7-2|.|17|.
TGTGCCAGCAGCCCTTTAGGACTAGCGGATGGGGAGAAGGGCTACACCTTC
CASSPLGLADGEKGYTF
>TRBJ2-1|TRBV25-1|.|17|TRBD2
TGTGCCAGCAGTGAATCCGTAGCGGGGGGCTCCTACAATGAGCAGTTCTTC
CASSESVAGGSYNEQFF
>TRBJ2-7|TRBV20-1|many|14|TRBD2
TGCAGTGCGCGGACTAGCGGGGGTGCCTACGAGCAGTACTTC
CSARTSGGAYEQYF
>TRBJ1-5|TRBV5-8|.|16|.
TGTGCCAGCAGTTTAAACAGGGAATATAGCAATCAGCCCCAGCATTTT
CASSLNREYSNQPQHF
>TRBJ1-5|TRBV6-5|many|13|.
TGTGCCAGCAGCCTTAGCTGGGCCAGACCCCAGCATTTT
CASSLSWARPQHF
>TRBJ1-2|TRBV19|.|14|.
TGTGCCAGTAGTCCTGGACTAGGGATTGAGGGCTACACCTTC
CASSPGLGIEGYTF
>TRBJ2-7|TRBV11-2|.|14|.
TGTGCCGGCAGCTTAGTGCGCAGCTCCTACGAGCAGCACTTC
CAGSLVRSSYEQHF
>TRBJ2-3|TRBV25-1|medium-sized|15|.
TGTGCCAGCAGTGAAGGGGTAAGGAGCACAGATACGCAGTATTTT
CASSEGVRSTDTQYF
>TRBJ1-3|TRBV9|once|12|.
TGTGCCAGCAGCGTAGGTGGGGGCACCATATATTTT
CASSVGGGTIYF
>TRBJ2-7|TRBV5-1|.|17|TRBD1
TGCGCCAGCAGCTTGCCCCGACAGGGGAAATACTTCTACGAGCAGTACTTC
CASSLPRQGKYFYEQYF
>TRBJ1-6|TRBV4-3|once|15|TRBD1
TGCGCCAGCAGCGCCGACAGGGATGGGGATTCACCCCTCCACTTT
CASSADRDGDSPLHF
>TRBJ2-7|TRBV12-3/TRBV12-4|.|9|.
TGTGCCAGCAGTTTCGGGCAGTACTTC
CASSFGQYF
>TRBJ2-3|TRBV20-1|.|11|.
TGCAGTGCTAGAGATGCAGGTACGCAATATTTT
CSARDAGTQYF
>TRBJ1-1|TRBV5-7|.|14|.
TGTGCCAGCACCCATTTGGAACAGGGCACTGAAGCTTTCTTT
CASTHLEQGTEAFF
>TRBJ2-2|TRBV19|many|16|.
TGTGCCAGTAGTGTTTTGGGGGGGCGCGGACCCGGGGAGCTGTTTTTT
CASSVLGGRGPGELFF
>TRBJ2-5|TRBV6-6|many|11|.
TGTGCCAGCAAGGGCATGGAGACCCAGTACTTC
CASKGMETQYF
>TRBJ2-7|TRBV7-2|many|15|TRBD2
TGTGCCAGCAGCGCCCGGGGGGGGGGGCTCTACGAGCAGTACTTC
CASSARGGGLYEQYF
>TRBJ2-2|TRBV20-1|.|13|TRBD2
TGCAGTGCTGGGGACTATCGCACCGGGGAGCTGTTTTTT
CSAGDYRTGELFF
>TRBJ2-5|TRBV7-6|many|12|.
TGTGCCAGCAGCTTAGCGGGGAAGACCCAGTACTTC
CASSLAGKTQYF
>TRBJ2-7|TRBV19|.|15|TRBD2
TGTGCCAGTAGTTCCAAAGCGGGAGAGATGGGGGAGCAGTACTTC
CASSSKAGEMGEQYF
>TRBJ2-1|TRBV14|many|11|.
TGTGCCAGCAGCACCTTCAATGAGCAGTTCTTC
CASSTFNEQFF